The 12 T cell receptor beta chains in this list originate from one sample, sequenced in a study of OX40 agonist ivuxolimab in advanced cancers. Clones were sequenced by immunoSEQ multiplex PCR, and TCRdb holds only the in-frame ones, with some missing. This sample carries some 25,000 clones, roughly three quarters of them seen once, and the ten largest clones take around 33%. The material sequenced was CD4+ or CD8+ T cells sorted from blood, taken in a trial of the OX40 agonist ivuxolimab. The receptors derive from an adult with an advanced solid tumor such as melanoma, head and neck, liver or kidney cancer.

The rearrangement uses TRBV15 and TRBJ1-4; no reliable D call. CDR1 is LNHNV and CDR2 is YYDKDF in the germline V gene (reference sequence). CDR3 length: 14 residues. V lost 9 bases and J lost 8, with 19 bases in between. The DNA of the CDR3 is TGTGCCACTCTAGAGGACGGTGATAGGGAAAAACTGTTTTTT. It specifies CATLEDGDREKLFF.

The CDR3: CASSAHRSGGVTDTQYF. CDR3 in DNA: TGCGCCAGCAGCGCTCATAGGAGCGGCGGCGTCACAGATACGCAGTATTTT. The chain has TRBV4-1 and TRBJ2-3, with a weak D call TRBD2 (5 bases). There are 17 residues in the CDR3. From germline, CDR1 is MGHRA and CDR2 YSYEKL. The V and J ends lost 5 bases and 2 bases respectively, with 20 bases between them.

This clone was seen more than once but under ten times. The chain joins TRBV4-1 to TRBJ2-7, with 8 bases that match TRBD1. The CDR3 sequence is 13 residues long. Germline-derived CDR1 and CDR2 are MGHRA and YSYEKL. Trimming cost V 4 bases and J 3 bases; bases outside gene matches: 2. This CDR3 is CASSLGQGYEQYF. The CDR3 nucleotides read TGCGCCAGCAGCCTTGGACAGGGCTACGAGCAGTACTTC.

By sample share, this clone is medium-sized. The rearrangement uses TRBV2 and TRBJ1-1; D is uncertain. The CDR3 extends over 11 amino acids. Trimming stripped 8 bases from V and 7 bases from J, with 11 bases between. Germline CDR1 is SNHLY and CDR2 is FYNNEI. CDR3 nucleotide sequence: TGTGCCAGCTGGACGCGTGTTGAAGCTTTCTTT. This encodes CASWTRVEAFF.

The V call is TRBV5-5, the J call TRBJ1-2, with D unclear. Trimming pared 4 bases from V and 3 bases from J, leaving 16 bases between. The CDR3 is made up of 15 amino acids. Germline loops: CDR1 SGHKS, CDR2 YYEKEE (reference sequence). The CDR3 loop reads CASSLRTGLDYGYTF. The CDR3 bases are TGTGCCAGCAGCCTAAGAACGGGGTTGGACTATGGCTACACCTTC.

The rearrangement uses TRBV9 and TRBJ2-6, with D perhaps TRBD1 (7 bases). Trimming removed 0 bases from V and 2 bases from J, with 12 bases in between. Germline-derived CDR1 and CDR2 are SGDLS and YYNGEE. The CDR3 is 17 residues long. The CDR3 nucleotides are TGTGCCAGCAGCGTAGACAGGGGAGGTCCTGGGGCCAACGTCCTGACTTTC. The encoded protein is CASSVDRGGPGANVLTF. Drawing the rest from reference TRBV9 and TRBJ2-6, the complete variable domain is DSGVTQTPKHLITATGQRVTLRCSPRSGDLSVYWYQQSLDQGLQFLIQYYNGEERAKGNILERFSAQQFPDLHSELNLSSLELGDSALYFCASSVDRGGPGANVLTFGAGSRLTVL.

V and J are TRBV30 and TRBJ2-3; 7 bases match TRBD2. CDR3 size: 15 residues. V lost 1 base, J lost 0 bases, and 4 bases stayed unmatched. Germline V gene data show CDR1 as GTSNPN and CDR2 as SVGIG (reference sequence). The chain's CDR3 is CAWSAWGGSTDTQYF. CDR3 bases: TGTGCCTGGAGTGCCTGGGGGGGTAGCACAGATACGCAGTATTTT. Variable domain in full (rest from reference TRBV30 and TRBJ2-3): SQTIHQWPATLVQPVGSPLSLECTVEGTSNPNLYWYRQAAGRGLQLLFYSVGIGQISSEVPQNLSASRPQDRQFILSSKKLLLSDSGFYLCAWSAWGGSTDTQYFGPGTRLTVL.

This rearrangement joins TRBV4-1 to TRBJ1-4; 7 positions agree with TRBD1. Germline assignment: CDR1 MGHRA and CDR2 YSYEKL. Losses at the gene ends were 0 bases for V and 6 bases for J; bases not matched to a gene: 7. The CDR3 has 16 residues. CDR3 in DNA: TGCGCCAGCAGCCAAGATCAGAGGGGGCTAGATGAAAAACTGTTTTTT. Residues: CASSQDQRGLDEKLFF.

The chain uses TRBV5-5 and TRBJ2-1; possibly TRBD1 for D (6 bases). V was shortened by 4 bases and J by 6 bases, with 17 bases between the two germline ends. Germline CDR1 SGHKS, CDR2 YYEKEE (reference sequence). This CDR3 comprises 15 residues. The CDR3 DNA follows: TGTGCCAGCAGCCTCTGGGCAGGGGACATCAATGAGCAGTTCTTC. Translation: CASSLWAGDINEQFF.

The CDR3 region is CSASGDYEQYF. The CDR3 DNA reads as TGCAGTGCCAGCGGAGACTACGAGCAGTACTTC. This chain connects TRBV20-1 to TRBJ2-7; weak D call: TRBD2 (5 bases). Germline CDR1 and CDR2: DFQATT and SNEGSKA (reference sequence). V lost 6 bases to trimming and J lost 3 bases, with 9 bases between them. The CDR3 contains 11 residues.

The rearrangement uses TRBV11-2 and TRBJ2-2; 7 nucleotides agree with TRBD2. Germline lookup yields CDR1 SGHAT and CDR2 FQNNGV. This CDR3 comprises 14 residues. Trimming cost V 6 bases and J 4 bases; bases outside gene matches: 5. As DNA, the CDR3 is TGTGCCAGCAGTCCAGCGGGAATCACCGGGGAGCTGTTTTTT. It specifies CASSPAGITGELFF.

The J gene is TRBJ2-2, the V gene TRBV7-6, with D unresolved. V lost 5 bases, J lost 6 bases, and 4 bases lay in between. The CDR3 is 11 amino acids. Germline loops: CDR1 SGHVS, CDR2 FNYEAQ. The CDR3 sequence: CASSQPGELFF. The CDR3 DNA sequence: TGTGCCAGCAGCCAACCCGGGGAGCTGTTTTTT.